Shown below are 15 T cell receptor beta chains from a single sample sequenced in a study of immune evolution from preneoplasia to lung adenocarcinoma. Assay: immunoSEQ multiplex PCR; the TCRdb copy retains only in-frame clones and omits some. Of 15,000 to 20,000 clones in the sample, 65% to 90% are singletons; the top ten hold 2.5% to 3%. Material for sequencing was FFPE invasive lung adenocarcinoma tissue. The receptor set was obtained from an older person with invasive lung adenocarcinoma.

The V gene is TRBV6-1, the J gene TRBJ1-2, with TRBD1 matching over 7 bases. CDR3 length equals 13 residues. Germline V gene lookup returns CDR1 MNHNS and CDR2 SASEGT. The ends lost 7 bases at V and 4 bases at J; junction bases unmatched: 6. CDR3 residues: CASTSTGSYGYTF. For the CDR3, the DNA is TGTGCCAGCACCTCGACAGGGAGCTATGGCTACACCTTC.

The rearrangement joins TRBV6-5 to TRBJ2-1; D not certain. The CDR3 length is 13 residues. V lost 0 bases, J lost 6 bases, and 6 bases lay in between. CDR1 and CDR2 (germline): MNHEY, SVGAGI. This CDR3 is CASSYSSLNEQFF. The CDR3 nucleotides are TGTGCCAGCAGTTACTCATCCCTCAATGAGCAGTTCTTC.

V gene TRBV2 combines with J gene TRBJ1-3, with D possibly being TRBD1 (6 bases). This CDR3 region has 18 residues. Looked up from germline, CDR1 is SNHLY and CDR2 is FYNNEI. Trimming took 6 bases from V and 0 from J, leaving 21 bases between them. CDR3 sequence: CASSVLGGGKYSGNTIYF. The CDR3 coding sequence is TGTGCCAGCAGCGTCCTAGGGGGAGGGAAATACTCTGGAAACACCATATATTTT.

The rearrangement links TRBV29-1 to TRBJ1-5; D is ambiguous. Germline V gene lookup returns CDR1 SQVTM and CDR2 ANQGSEA. The V end was cut by 6 bases, the J end by 5 bases, with 11 bases between. CDR3 length: 12 amino acids. This CDR3 is CSVQTADQPQHF. The DNA of the CDR3 is TGCAGCGTGCAAACTGCCGATCAGCCCCAGCATTTT.

Notes on this clone: Relative to the germline gene, one junction end is altered; a read error may explain this. The chain employs TRBV2 and TRBJ1-1, with D perhaps matching TRBD1 (6 bases). Germline loops: CDR1 SNHLY, CDR2 FYNNEI. The CDR3 consists of 14 residues. CDR3 sequence: CASSAGQMKTEAFF. For the CDR3, the DNA is TGTGCCAGCAGTGCGGGACAAATGAAGACTGAAGCTTTCTTT.

This rearrangement joins TRBV12-5 to TRBJ2-7; weak D call: TRBD1 (7 bases). The CDR3 is 15 residues long. The germline CDR1 and CDR2 sequences are LGHNT and FRNRAP. Trimming cost V 4 bases and J 4 bases, with 17 bases left between them. The CDR3 nucleotides read TGTGCTAGTGGTTCCCCCAGGGGGAGGAAGTACGAGCAGTACTTC. Translated: CASGSPRGRKYEQYF.

The chain couples TRBV27 to TRBJ2-2; D assignment may be TRBD1 or TRBD2 (5 bases each). The germline CDR1 and CDR2 sequences are MNHEY and SMNVEV (reference sequence). The V gene lost 7 bases and the J gene lost 3 bases, with 18 bases spanning the gap. The CDR3 length is 16 residues. The CDR3 protein is CASTQGAGRDTGELFF. The DNA of the CDR3 is TGTGCCAGCACTCAAGGGGCGGGTAGGGACACCGGGGAGCTGTTTTTT.

The chain links TRBV9 to TRBJ2-7; D gene ambiguous. V lost 0 bases and J lost 6, with 10 bases in between. This CDR3 comprises 13 residues. From germline, CDR1 is SGDLS and CDR2 YYNGEE. The CDR3 coding sequence is TGTGCCAGCAGCGTAGACCCCTCGGGCGAGCAGTACTTC. Translating gives CASSVDPSGEQYF.

This clone was observed once. The gene calls are TRBV29-1 and TRBJ2-3, with 7 positions matching TRBD2. CDR1 is SQVTM and CDR2 is ANQGSEA in the germline V gene. This CDR3 contains 15 residues. J lost 1 base, V lost 7 bases, and 11 bases had no gene match. In DNA, the CDR3 is TGCAGCGCCCCCGAGGCGGGAGTCGGCACAGATACGCAGTATTTT. It is translated as CSAPEAGVGTDTQYF.

The genes are TRBV5-1 and TRBJ2-2, with 10 nucleotides matching TRBD2. V was clipped by 3 bases and J by 3 bases; unmatched bases: 11. This CDR3 has 18 amino acids. CDR1 SGHRS and CDR2 YFSETQ come from the germline V gene. CDR3 in DNA: TGCGCCAGCAGCTACACTAGCGGGGCTCACTGGGACACCGGGGAGCTGTTTTTT. Its translation: CASSYTSGAHWDTGELFF.

The V call is TRBV28, the J call TRBJ1-5, with 7 bases that match TRBD1. Germline V CDR1 and CDR2: MDHEN, SYDVKM. CDR3 length: 16 residues. The junction had 8 bases not matched to a gene; V was cut back by 6 bases and J by 0 bases. CDR3 sequence reads: CASRGQRRYSNQPQHF. CDR3 bases: TGTGCCAGCAGGGGACAGCGCCGTTATAGCAATCAGCCCCAGCATTTT.

Concerning this clone itself: Sequence at one end of the junction differs from germline and may be a read error. This sequence joins TRBV11-2 and TRBJ1-1; TRBD1 agrees at 8 bases. Germline assignment: CDR1 SGHAT and CDR2 FQNNGV. CDR3 length: 16 residues. Written as DNA, the CDR3 is TGTGCTAGCAGCCCCCAGGGGGCGCGTAAGAACACTGAAGCTTTCTTT. Residues: CASSPQGARKNTEAFF. The full variable domain, in which reference TRBV11-2 and TRBJ1-1 provide the parts outside the CDR3, is EAGVAQSPRYKIIEKRQSVAFWCNPISGHATLYWYQQILGQGPKLLIQFQNNGVVDDSQLPKDRFSAERLKGVDSTLKIQPAKLEDSAVYLCASSPQGARKNTEAFFGQGTRLTVV.

The chain uses TRBV6-5 and TRBJ2-3; D gene ambiguous. With 6 bases removed from V and 0 bases from J, the gap between germline ends came to 13 bases. The germline CDR1 and CDR2 sequences are MNHEY and SVGAGI. This CDR3 region has 15 residues. The CDR3: CASRYEYTSTDTQYF. In DNA form, the CDR3 reads TGTGCCAGCAGATACGAATATACTAGCACAGATACGCAGTATTTT.

The chain carries TRBV16 and TRBJ2-1, with 11 nucleotides matching TRBD2. V shed 5 bases and J 0 bases; nucleotides not matched to a gene: 9. The CDR3 consists of 18 residues. The germline gives CDR1 KGHSY, CDR2 FQNENV. CDR3 residues: CASSEPGTSGSSYNEQFF. CDR3 in DNA: TGTGCCAGCAGCGAGCCTGGGACTAGCGGTAGCTCCTACAATGAGCAGTTCTTC.

The CDR3 sequence is CASGPRGLGTDTQYF. The CDR3 bases are TGCGCCAGCGGCCCAAGGGGGCTTGGCACAGATACGCAGTATTTT. The chain employs TRBV5-1 and TRBJ2-3; 7 bases fit TRBD1. The ends lost 7 bases at V and 1 base at J; junction bases unmatched: 9. Germline values: CDR1 SGHRS, CDR2 YFSETQ. The length of the CDR3 is 15 residues.